Described below is a single T cell receptor (beta chain) sequence and its context. What it binds is not known. The PCR employed 60 Vbeta primers together with 13 Jbeta primers. Under the authors' procedure: Later, 65 million to 85 million unique TCR beta chains were counted in an analysis, and roughly 10 million of them were shared. Clones were read by immunoSEQ multiplex PCR, and TCRdb kept only the in-frame ones, dropping some. For V, J and clone size, that table is used; D and trimming come from the DNA. The sample yields 100,000 to 150,000 clones, about 74% seen once. This sample is part of a study of cytomegalovirus exposure and HLA in healthy donors. The study's findings and limits: Across all donors, roughly uniform sequencing depth was an assumption of the presence/absence analyses. As a later analysis revealed, most CMV-associated TCR beta chains appeared HLA-restricted. Follow-up analysis seemed to connect common viral pathogens with several of the most significant clusters identified.

Germline V gene data show CDR1 as KGHSH and CDR2 as LQKENI. V lost 4 bases and J 5 bases, leaving 14 bases between the germline ends. This CDR3 spans 15 amino acids. Source material: PBMCs. The chain has TRBV18 and TRBJ2-2; possible D gene TRBD1, 6 bases. The receptor was derived from a woman in her 50s in good health and CMV-seropositive. CDR3 protein: CASSLNDRNTGELFF. The CDR3 nucleotides read TGTGCCAGCTCACTCAACGACAGGAATACCGGGGAGCTGTTTTTT.